This is a list of T cell receptor beta chains from one sample in a study of high-grade serous ovarian cancer treatment subgroups. This table comes from immunoSEQ multiplex PCR, and its TCRdb copy is limited to in-frame clones, with some not included. The sample consists of more than 7,500 clones, roughly 66% of them appearing once. Sequencing was done on a sample of tumor tissue. These TCRs come from a human donor with high-grade serous ovarian cancer. The CDR3 runs from the conserved cysteine through the conserved F or W. A D gene is named only where the DNA matches it firmly. The size field is filled for only some rows; it gives once, few, many or a size class.

>few|TRBV5-6|.|TRBJ1-1
CASSFRGRTEAFF
TGTGCCAGCAGCTTCAGGGGACGCACTGAAGCTTTCTTT
>.|TRBV28|.|TRBJ2-5
CASSFVQGSETQYF
TGTGCCAGCAGTTTTGTTCAGGGGAGTGAGACCCAGTACTTC
>.|TRBV30|.|TRBJ2-7
CAWSVEGAYEQYF
TGTGCCTGGAGTGTAGAGGGTGCCTACGAGCAGTACTTC
>few|TRBV6-4|.|TRBJ2-2
CASSDQPAGELFF
TGTGCCAGCAGTGACCAACCGGCCGGGGAGCTGTTTTTT
>.|TRBV11-2|TRBD2|TRBJ2-7
CASSPRPGLAGGVDEQYF
TGTGCCAGCAGCCCTAGGCCGGGACTAGCGGGAGGGGTCGACGAGCAGTACTTC
>.|TRBV13|.|TRBJ2-2
CASSIKRGPGELFF
TGTGCCAGCAGCATCAAGCGAGGACCCGGGGAGCTGTTTTTT
>.|TRBV5-8|.|TRBJ1-5
CASSLFRYRNGQPQHF
TGTGCCAGCAGCTTATTTCGATACAGGAATGGCCAGCCCCAGCATTTT
>.|TRBV5-8|.|TRBJ2-5
CASRWDLQETQYF
TGTGCCAGCAGGTGGGACTTGCAAGAGACCCAGTACTTC
>.|TRBV4-2|.|TRBJ2-1
CASSQDRRTEQFF
TGTGCCAGCAGCCAAGATAGGCGGACTGAGCAGTTCTTC
>.|TRBV7-3|.|TRBJ2-5
CASSAPGETQYF
TGTGCCAGCAGCGCCCCGGGGGAGACCCAGTACTTC
>.|TRBV28|.|TRBJ2-1
CASSGDFNNEQFF
TGTGCCAGCAGTGGGGACTTCAACAATGAGCAGTTCTTC
>.|TRBV10-3|.|TRBJ2-6
CATTSMTGANVLTF
TGTGCCACCACGAGCATGACTGGGGCCAACGTCCTGACTTTC
>.|TRBV9|TRBD2|TRBJ2-4
CASSVVPTAGVQYF
TGTGCCAGCAGCGTAGTTCCGACAGCGGGGGTTCAGTACTTC
>.|TRBV18|.|TRBJ2-2
CASSPDIMGGTGELFF
TGTGCCAGCTCACCGGACATAATGGGGGGCACCGGGGAGCTGTTTTTT
>medium-sized|TRBV7-8|.|TRBJ1-1
CASSLVPENTEAFF
TGTGCCAGCAGCTTAGTGCCAGAGAACACTGAAGCTTTCTTT
>.|TRBV11-3|.|TRBJ1-2
CASSFPSSFYGYTF
TGTGCCAGCAGCTTCCCCAGCTCGTTCTATGGCTACACCTTC
>.|TRBV14|TRBD1|TRBJ2-5
CASSRSGTDETQYF
TGTGCCAGCAGCCGTTCGGGGACAGATGAGACCCAGTACTTC
>.|TRBV4-2|TRBD1|TRBJ1-2
CASTLDRANYGYTF
TGTGCCAGCACCCTGGACAGGGCTAACTATGGCTACACCTTC
>few|TRBV5-3|.|TRBJ2-7
CARSACRAPAREQYF
TGTGCCAGAAGCGCGTGCAGGGCGCCGGCGAGGGAGCAGTACTTC
>.|TRBV7-2|.|TRBJ2-3
CASSLGIGGNTQYF
TGTGCCAGCAGCTTAGGAATAGGAGGTAATACGCAGTATTTT
>.|TRBV10-2|.|TRBJ2-3
CASRGSHSTDTQYF
TGCGCCAGCAGGGGTAGCCATTCCACAGATACGCAGTATTTT
>few|TRBV5-4|.|TRBJ1-1
CASSPPGAEAFF
TGTGCCAGCAGCCCTCCTGGGGCTGAAGCTTTCTTT
>few|TRBV7-6|.|TRBJ2-5
CASSMGRQETQYF
TGTGCCAGCAGCATGGGACGCCAAGAGACCCAGTACTTC
>.|TRBV5-6|.|TRBJ1-6
CASSLRYSPLHF
TGTGCCAGCAGCTTGAGATATTCACCCCTCCACTTT
>.|TRBV11-2|.|TRBJ2-3
CASSLDPGMIGDTQYF
TGTGCCAGCAGCTTAGATCCGGGGATGATCGGGGATACGCAGTATTTT
>few|TRBV7-8|.|TRBJ2-7
CASSFFLNGDYEQYF
TGTGCCAGCAGCTTCTTCCTGAATGGGGATTACGAGCAGTACTTC
>.|TRBV9|TRBD1|TRBJ1-2
CASSADRDRGTNGYTF
TGTGCCAGCAGCGCCGACCGGGACAGGGGAACAAATGGCTACACCTTC
>.|TRBV6-4|.|TRBJ2-3
CASSDSAGETDTQYF
TGTGCCAGCAGTGACTCGGCAGGGGAAACAGATACGCAGTATTTT
>.|TRBV7-9|.|TRBJ2-1
CASSLNRANEQFF
TGTGCCAGCAGCTTAAACAGGGCGAACGAGCAGTTCTTC
>.|TRBV30|TRBD1|TRBJ2-1
CAWSVLGTGGNEQFF
TGTGCCTGGAGTGTATTGGGGACAGGGGGCAATGAGCAGTTCTTC